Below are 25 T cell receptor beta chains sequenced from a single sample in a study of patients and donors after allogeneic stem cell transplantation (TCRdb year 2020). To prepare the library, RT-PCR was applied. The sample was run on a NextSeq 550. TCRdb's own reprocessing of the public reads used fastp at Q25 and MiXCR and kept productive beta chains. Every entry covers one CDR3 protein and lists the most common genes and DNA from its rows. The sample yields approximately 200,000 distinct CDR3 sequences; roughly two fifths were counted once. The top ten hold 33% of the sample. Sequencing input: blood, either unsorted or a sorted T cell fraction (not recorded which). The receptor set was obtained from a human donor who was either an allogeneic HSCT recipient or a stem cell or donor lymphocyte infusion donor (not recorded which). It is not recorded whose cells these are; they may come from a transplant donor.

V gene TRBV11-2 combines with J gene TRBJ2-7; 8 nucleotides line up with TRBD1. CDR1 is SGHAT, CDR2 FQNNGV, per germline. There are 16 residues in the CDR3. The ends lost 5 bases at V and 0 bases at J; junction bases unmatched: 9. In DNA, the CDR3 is TGTGCCAGCAGCCTGAAAGCCGGGACAGGCTCCTACGAGCAGTACTTC. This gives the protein CASSLKAGTGSYEQYF.

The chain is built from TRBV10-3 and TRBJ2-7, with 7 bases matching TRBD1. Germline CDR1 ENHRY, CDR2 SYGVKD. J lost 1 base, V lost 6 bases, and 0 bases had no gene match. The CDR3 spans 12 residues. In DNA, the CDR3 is TGTGCCATCAGGGGACAGTCCTACGAGCAGTACTTC. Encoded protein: CAIRGQSYEQYF.

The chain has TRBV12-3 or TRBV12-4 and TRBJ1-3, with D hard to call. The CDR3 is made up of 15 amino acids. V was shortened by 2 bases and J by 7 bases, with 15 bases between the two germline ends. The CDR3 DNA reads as TGTGCCAGCAGTTTAAATGATTTCAGGCTGAACACCATATATTTT. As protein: CASSLNDFRLNTIYF.

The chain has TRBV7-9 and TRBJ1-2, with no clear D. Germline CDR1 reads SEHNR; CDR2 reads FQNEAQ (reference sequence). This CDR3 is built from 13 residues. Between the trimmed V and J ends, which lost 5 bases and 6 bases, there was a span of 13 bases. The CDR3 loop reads CASSGDGVDGYTF. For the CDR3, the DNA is TGTGCCAGCAGCGGAGACGGGGTCGATGGCTACACCTTC.

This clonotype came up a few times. CDR3 nucleotides: TGTGCCAGCAGTTTAAAGGGGCCCTACGAGCAGTACTTC. It translates to CASSLKGPYEQYF. This sequence joins TRBV12-3 or TRBV12-4 and TRBJ2-7, with D possibly matching TRBD1 (5 bases). This CDR3 region has 13 residues. V gave up 2 bases and J gave up 2 bases, with 7 bases separating them.

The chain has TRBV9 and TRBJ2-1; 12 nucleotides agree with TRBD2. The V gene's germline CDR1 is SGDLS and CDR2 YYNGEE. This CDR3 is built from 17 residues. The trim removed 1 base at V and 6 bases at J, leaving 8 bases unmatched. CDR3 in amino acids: CASSVSMTSGRTNEQFF. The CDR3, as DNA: TGTGCCAGCAGCGTATCCATGACTAGCGGGAGAACCAATGAGCAGTTCTTC.

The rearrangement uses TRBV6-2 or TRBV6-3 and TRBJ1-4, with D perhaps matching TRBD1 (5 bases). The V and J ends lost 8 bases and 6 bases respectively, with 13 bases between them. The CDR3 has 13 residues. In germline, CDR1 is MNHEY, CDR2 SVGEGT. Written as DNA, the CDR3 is TGTGCCAGCGCAAGGGGAATGGATGAAAAACTGTTTTTT. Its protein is CASARGMDEKLFF.

The CDR3 DNA sequence: TGTGCCAGCTCACCAATCAGCGGGATAGAGACCCAGTACTTC. This encodes CASSPISGIETQYF. The genes are TRBV18 and TRBJ2-5; 7 bases line up with TRBD2. Germline trimming cut 2 bases from V and 4 bases from J; bases unmatched to any gene: 4. The CDR3 runs 14 residues. Germline V gene lookup returns CDR1 KGHSH and CDR2 LQKENI.

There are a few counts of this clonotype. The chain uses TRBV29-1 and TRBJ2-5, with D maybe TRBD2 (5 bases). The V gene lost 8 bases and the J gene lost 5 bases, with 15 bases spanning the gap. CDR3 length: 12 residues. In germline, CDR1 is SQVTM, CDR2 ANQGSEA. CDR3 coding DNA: TGCAGCTTCTCTAGGGAGCGGGAGACCCAGTACTTC. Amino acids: CSFSRERETQYF.

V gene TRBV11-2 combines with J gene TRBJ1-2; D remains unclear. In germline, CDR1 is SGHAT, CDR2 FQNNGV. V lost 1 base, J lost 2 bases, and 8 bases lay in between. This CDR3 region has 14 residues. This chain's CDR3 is CASSLGSQNYGYTF. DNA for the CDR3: TGTGCCAGCAGCTTAGGCTCACAGAACTATGGCTACACCTTC. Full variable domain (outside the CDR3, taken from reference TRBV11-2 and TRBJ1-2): EAGVAQSPRYKIIEKRQSVAFWCNPISGHATLYWYQQILGQGPKLLIQFQNNGVVDDSQLPKDRFSAERLKGVDSTLKIQPAKLEDSAVYLCASSLGSQNYGYTFGSGTRLTVV.

CDR3 coding DNA: TGCAGTGCTAGAGGGGAGGCTCGCGCTTTTGAAGATACGCAGTATTTT. It specifies CSARGEARAFEDTQYF. The chain is built from TRBV20-1 and TRBJ2-3, with a weak D call TRBD2 (6 bases). Trimming took 1 base from V and 5 from J, leaving 19 bases between them. CDR1 is DFQATT and CDR2 is SNEGSKA in the germline V gene (reference sequence). The CDR3 runs 16 residues.

In nucleotides, the CDR3 is TGTGCCAGCAGTGCGACAGGGGGGGAGTACGAGCAGTACTTC. Protein product: CASSATGGEYEQYF. The J gene is TRBJ2-7, the V gene TRBV6-1; 9 bases fit TRBD1. Germline-derived CDR1 and CDR2 are MNHNS and SASEGT. Germline trimming cut 4 bases from V and 4 bases from J; bases unmatched to any gene: 5. This CDR3 has 14 amino acids.

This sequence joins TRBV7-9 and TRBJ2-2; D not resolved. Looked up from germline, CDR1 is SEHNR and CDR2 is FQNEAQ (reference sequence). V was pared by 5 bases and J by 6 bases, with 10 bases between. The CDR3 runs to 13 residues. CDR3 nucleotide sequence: TGTGCCAGCAGCATTACAAGATCCGGGGAGCTGTTTTTT. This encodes CASSITRSGELFF.

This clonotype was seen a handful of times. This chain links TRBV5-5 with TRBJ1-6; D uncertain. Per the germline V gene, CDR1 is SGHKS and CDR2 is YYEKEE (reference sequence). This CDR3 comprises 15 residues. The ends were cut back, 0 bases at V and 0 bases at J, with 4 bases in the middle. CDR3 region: CASSLESSYNSPLHF. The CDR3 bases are TGTGCCAGCAGCTTGGAGAGCTCCTATAATTCACCCCTCCACTTT.

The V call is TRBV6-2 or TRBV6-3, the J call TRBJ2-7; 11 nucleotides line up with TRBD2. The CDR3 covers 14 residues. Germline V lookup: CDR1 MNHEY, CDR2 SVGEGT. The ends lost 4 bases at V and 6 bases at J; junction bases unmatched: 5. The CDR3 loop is CASSLLAGDGEQYF. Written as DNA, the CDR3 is TGTGCCAGCAGTTTACTAGCGGGAGATGGCGAGCAGTACTTC.

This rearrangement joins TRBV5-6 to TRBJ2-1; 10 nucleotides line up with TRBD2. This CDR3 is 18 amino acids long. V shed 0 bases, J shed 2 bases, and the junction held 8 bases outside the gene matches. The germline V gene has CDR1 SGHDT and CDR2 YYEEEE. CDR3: CASSLGRSSGRAYNEQFF. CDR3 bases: TGTGCCAGCAGCTTGGGTAGATCGAGCGGGAGGGCCTACAATGAGCAGTTCTTC. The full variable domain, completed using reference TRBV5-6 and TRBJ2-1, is DAGVTQSPTHLIKTRGQQVTLRCSPKSGHDTVSWYQQALGQGPQFIFQYYEEEERQRGNFPDRFSGHQFPNYSSELNVNALLLGDSALYLCASSLGRSSGRAYNEQFFGPGTRLTVL.

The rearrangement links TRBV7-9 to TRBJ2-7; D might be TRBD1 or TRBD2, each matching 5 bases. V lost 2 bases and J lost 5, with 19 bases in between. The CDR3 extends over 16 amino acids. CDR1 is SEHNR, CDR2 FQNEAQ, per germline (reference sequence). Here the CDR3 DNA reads TGTGCCAGCAGCTTAAGGGCTGCCCTCGGGGCTGACGAGCAGTACTTC. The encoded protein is CASSLRAALGADEQYF. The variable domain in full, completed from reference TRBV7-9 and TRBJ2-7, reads DTGVSQNPRHKITKRGQNVTFRCDPISEHNRLYWYRQTLGQGPEFLTYFQNEAQLEKSRLLSDRFSAERPKGSFSTLEIQRTEQGDSAMYLCASSLRAALGADEQYFGPGTRLTVT.

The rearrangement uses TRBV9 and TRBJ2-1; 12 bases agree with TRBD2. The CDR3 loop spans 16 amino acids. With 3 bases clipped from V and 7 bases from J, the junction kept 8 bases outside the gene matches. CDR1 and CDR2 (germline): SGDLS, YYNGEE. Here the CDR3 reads CASSATLAGGGNEQFF. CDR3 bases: TGTGCCAGCAGCGCCACCCTAGCGGGAGGGGGGAATGAGCAGTTCTTC.

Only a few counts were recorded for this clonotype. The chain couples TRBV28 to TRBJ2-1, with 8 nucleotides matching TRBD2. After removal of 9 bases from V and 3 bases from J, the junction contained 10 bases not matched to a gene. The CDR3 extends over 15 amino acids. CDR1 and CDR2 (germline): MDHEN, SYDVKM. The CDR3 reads CASSHSGASYNEQFF. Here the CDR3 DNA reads TGTGCCAGTAGTCATAGCGGGGCTAGCTACAATGAGCAGTTCTTC.

This chain's CDR3 is CASSPRLAGSNEQFF. DNA of the CDR3: TGTGCCAGCAGTCCGCGACTAGCGGGCTCTAATGAGCAGTTCTTC. This chain links TRBV12-3 or TRBV12-4 with TRBJ2-1; TRBD2 agrees at 10 bases. The CDR3 has 15 residues. V lost 5 bases, J lost 7 bases, and 8 bases stayed unmatched.

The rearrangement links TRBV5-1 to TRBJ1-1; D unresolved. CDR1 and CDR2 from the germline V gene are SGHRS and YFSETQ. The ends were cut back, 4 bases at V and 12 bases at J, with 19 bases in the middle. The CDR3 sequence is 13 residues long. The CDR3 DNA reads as TGCGCCAGCAGCCTGGCCGGGAATTTTGTAACTTTCTTT. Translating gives CASSLAGNFVTFF.

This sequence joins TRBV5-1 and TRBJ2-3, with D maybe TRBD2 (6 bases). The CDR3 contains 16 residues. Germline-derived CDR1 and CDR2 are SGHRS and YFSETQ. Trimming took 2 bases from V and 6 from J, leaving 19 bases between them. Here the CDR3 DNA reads TGCGCCAGCAGCTTTAGCGGCCCGACCTTTCGGGATACGCAGTATTTT. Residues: CASSFSGPTFRDTQYF.

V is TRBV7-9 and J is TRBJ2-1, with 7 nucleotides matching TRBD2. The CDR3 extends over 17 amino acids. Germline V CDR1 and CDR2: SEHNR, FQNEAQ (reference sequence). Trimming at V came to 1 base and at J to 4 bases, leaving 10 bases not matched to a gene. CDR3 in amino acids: CASSLGLGGSRYNEQFF. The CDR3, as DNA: TGTGCCAGCAGCTTAGGGTTAGGCGGGAGCAGGTACAATGAGCAGTTCTTC. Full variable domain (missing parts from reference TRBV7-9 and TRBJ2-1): DTGVSQNPRHKITKRGQNVTFRCDPISEHNRLYWYRQTLGQGPEFLTYFQNEAQLEKSRLLSDRFSAERPKGSFSTLEIQRTEQGDSAMYLCASSLGLGGSRYNEQFFGPGTRLTVL.

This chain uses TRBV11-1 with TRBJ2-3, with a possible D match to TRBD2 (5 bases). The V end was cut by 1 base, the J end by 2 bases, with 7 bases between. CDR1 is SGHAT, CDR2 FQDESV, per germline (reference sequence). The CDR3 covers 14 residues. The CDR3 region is CASSLGDYTDTQYF. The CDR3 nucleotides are TGTGCCAGCAGCTTAGGAGACTACACAGATACGCAGTATTTT.

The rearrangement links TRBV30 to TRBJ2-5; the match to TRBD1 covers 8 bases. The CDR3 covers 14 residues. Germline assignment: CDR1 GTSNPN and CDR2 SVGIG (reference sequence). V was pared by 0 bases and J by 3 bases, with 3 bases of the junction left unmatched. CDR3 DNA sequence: TGTGCCTGGAGTGTAAGGGGACAGGAAGAGACCCAGTACTTC. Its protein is CAWSVRGQEETQYF.